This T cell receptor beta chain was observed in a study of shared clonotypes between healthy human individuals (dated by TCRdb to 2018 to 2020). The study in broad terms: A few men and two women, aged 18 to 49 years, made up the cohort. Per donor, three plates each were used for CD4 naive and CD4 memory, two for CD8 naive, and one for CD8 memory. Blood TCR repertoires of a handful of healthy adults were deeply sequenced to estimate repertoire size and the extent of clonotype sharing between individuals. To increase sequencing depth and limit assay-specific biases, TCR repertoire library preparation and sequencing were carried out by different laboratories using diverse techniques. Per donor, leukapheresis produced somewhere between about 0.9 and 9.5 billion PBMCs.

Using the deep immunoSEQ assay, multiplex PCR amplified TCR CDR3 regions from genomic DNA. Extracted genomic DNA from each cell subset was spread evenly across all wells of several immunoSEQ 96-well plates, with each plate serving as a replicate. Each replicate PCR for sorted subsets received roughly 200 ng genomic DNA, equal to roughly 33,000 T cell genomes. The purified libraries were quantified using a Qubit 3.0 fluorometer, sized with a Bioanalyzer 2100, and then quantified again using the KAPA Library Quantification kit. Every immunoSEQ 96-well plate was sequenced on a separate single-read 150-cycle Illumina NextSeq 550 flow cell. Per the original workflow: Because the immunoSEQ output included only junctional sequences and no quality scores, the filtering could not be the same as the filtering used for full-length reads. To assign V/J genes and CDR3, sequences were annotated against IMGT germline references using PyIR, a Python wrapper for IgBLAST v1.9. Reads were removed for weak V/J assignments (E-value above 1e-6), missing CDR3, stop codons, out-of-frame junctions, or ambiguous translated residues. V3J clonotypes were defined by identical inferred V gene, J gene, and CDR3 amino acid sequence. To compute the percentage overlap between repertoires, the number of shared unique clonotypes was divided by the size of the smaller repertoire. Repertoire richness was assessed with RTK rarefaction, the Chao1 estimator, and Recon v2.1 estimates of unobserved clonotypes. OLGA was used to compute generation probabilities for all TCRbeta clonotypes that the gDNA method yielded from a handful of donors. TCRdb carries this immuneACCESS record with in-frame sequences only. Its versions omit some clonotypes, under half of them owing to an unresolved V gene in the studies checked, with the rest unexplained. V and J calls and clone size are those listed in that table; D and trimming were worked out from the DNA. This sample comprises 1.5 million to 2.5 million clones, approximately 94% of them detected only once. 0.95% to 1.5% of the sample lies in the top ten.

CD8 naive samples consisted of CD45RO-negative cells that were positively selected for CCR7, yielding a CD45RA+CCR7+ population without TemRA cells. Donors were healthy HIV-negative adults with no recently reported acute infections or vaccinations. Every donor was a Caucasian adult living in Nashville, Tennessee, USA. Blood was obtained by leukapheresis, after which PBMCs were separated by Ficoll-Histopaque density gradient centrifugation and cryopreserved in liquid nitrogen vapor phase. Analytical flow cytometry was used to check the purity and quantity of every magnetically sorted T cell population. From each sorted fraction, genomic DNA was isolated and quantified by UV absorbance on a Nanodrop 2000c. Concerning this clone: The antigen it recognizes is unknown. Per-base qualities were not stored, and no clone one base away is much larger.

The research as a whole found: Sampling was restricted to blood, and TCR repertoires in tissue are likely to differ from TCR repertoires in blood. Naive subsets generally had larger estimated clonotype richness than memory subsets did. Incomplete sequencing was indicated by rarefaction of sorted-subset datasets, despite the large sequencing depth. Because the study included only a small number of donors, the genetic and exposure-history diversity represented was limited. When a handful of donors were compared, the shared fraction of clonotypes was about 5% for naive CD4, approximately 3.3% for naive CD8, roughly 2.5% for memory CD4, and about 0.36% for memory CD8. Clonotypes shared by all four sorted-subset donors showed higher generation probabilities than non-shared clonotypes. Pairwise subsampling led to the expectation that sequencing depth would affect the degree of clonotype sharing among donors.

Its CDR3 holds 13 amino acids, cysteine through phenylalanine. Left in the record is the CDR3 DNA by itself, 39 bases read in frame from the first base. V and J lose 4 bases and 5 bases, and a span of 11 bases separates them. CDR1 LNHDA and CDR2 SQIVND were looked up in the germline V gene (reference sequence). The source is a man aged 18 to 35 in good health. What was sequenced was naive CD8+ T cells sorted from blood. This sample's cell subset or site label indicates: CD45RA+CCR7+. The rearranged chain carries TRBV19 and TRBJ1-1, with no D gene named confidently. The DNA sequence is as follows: TGTGCCAGTAGTACCAAGCCGTGGACTGAAGCTTTCTTT. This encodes CASSTKPWTEAFF.